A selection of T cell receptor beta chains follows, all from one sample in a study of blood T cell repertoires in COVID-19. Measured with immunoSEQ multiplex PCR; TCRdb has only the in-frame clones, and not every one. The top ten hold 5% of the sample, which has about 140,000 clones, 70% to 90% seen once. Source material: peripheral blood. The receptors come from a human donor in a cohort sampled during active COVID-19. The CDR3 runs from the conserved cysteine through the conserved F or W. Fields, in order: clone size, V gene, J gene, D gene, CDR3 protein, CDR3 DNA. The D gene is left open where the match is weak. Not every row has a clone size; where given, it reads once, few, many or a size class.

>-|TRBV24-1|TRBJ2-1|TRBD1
CATSDPGQGWNNEQFF
TGTGCCACCAGTGATCCAGGACAGGGATGGAACAATGAGCAGTTCTTC
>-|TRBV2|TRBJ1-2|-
CASSPFYGYTF
TGTGCCAGCAGCCCATTCTATGGCTACACCTTC
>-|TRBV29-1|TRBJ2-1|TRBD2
CSVGTRNVRGNEQFF
TGCAGCGTTGGGACTAGGAACGTCAGAGGCAATGAGCAGTTCTTC
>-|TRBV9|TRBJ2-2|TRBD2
CASSVRAGGRGNTGELFF
TGTGCCAGCAGCGTACGGGCTGGGGGGAGGGGGAACACCGGGGAGCTGTTTTTT
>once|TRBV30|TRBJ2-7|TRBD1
CAWKWTGWSYEQYF
TGTGCCTGGAAATGGACAGGGTGGTCCTACGAGCAGTACTTC
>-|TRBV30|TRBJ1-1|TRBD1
CAWVTGLSTEAFF
TGTGCCTGGGTGACAGGGTTAAGCACTGAAGCTTTCTTT
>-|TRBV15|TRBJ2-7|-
CATSNHRSYEQYF
TGTGCCACCAGCAATCACAGATCCTACGAGCAGTACTTC
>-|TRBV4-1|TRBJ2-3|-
CASSQRGGGPDTQYF
TGCGCCAGCAGCCAACGTGGGGGGGGGCCAGATACGCAGTATTTT
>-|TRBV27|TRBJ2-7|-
CASSSRGRSYEQYF
TGTGCCAGCAGTTCCCGCGGGCGCTCCTACGAGCAGTACTTC
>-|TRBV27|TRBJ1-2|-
CASSLVGDFDGYTF
TGTGCCAGCAGTTTAGTCGGGGATTTCGATGGCTACACCTTC
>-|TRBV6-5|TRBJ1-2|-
CASSYGGYGYTF
TGTGCCAGCAGTTACGGAGGGTATGGCTACACCTTC
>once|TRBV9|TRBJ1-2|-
CASSVGQRVRGYTF
TGTGCCAGCAGCGTTGGGCAGAGGGTGAGGGGCTACACCTTC
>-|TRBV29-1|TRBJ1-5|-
CSVGEGQPQHF
TGCAGCGTTGGTGAGGGTCAGCCCCAGCATTTT
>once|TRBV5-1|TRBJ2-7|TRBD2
CASSLRTTSGREGYAEQYF
TGCGCCAGCAGCTTGAGGACGACTAGCGGGAGGGAAGGCTACGCAGAGCAGTACTTC
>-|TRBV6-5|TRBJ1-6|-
CASSPRQAFSPLHF
TGTGCCAGCAGTCCCCGACAGGCGTTTTCACCCCTCCACTTT
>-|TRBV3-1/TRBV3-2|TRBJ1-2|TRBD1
CASSHETGGIGYGYTF
TGTGCCAGCAGCCATGAGACAGGGGGAATTGGCTATGGCTACACCTTC
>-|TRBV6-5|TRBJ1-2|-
CASSLGDRNYGYTF
TGTGCCAGCAGTTTGGGCGACAGGAACTATGGCTACACCTTC
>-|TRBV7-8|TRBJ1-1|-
CASRPIRDMNTEAFF
TGTGCCAGCAGACCTATCAGGGACATGAACACTGAAGCTTTCTTT
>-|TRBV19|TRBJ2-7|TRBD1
CASARDREAYEQYF
TGTGCCAGCGCCCGGGACAGGGAAGCCTACGAGCAGTACTTC
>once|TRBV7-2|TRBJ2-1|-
CASRGPVAAQSYNEQFF
TGTGCCAGCCGGGGTCCGGTAGCGGCCCAATCCTACAATGAGCAGTTCTTC
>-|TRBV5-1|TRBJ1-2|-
CASSPGTGYGYTF
TGCGCCAGCAGCCCCGGGACTGGGTATGGCTACACCTTC
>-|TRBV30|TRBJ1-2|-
CAWSVTRANYGYTF
TGTGCCTGGAGTGTAACCAGGGCTAACTATGGCTACACCTTC
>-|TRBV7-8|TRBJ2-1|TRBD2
CASSLEREGAYNEQFF
TGTGCCAGCAGCTTAGAGCGGGAGGGGGCCTACAATGAGCAGTTCTTC
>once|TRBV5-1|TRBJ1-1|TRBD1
CASSSGQMNTEAFF
TGCGCCAGCAGCTCGGGACAGATGAACACTGAAGCTTTCTTT
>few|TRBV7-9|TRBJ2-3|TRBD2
CASSPNRGDGSTDTQYF
TGTGCCAGCAGCCCCAACCGGGGGGACGGCAGCACAGATACGCAGTATTTT
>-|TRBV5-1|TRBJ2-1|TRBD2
CASSGGLAGVSNEQFF
TGCGCCAGCAGCGGAGGACTAGCGGGAGTGTCCAATGAGCAGTTCTTC
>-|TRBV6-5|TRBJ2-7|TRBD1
CATRSGTGFVEQYF
TGTGCCACCCGAAGCGGGACAGGGTTTGTCGAGCAGTACTTC
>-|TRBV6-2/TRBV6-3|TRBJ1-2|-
CASSSTQGPNYGYTF
TGTGCCAGCAGTTCCACACAGGGACCTAACTATGGCTACACCTTC
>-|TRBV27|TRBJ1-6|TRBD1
CASGTGIGGSPLHF
TGTGCCAGCGGGACAGGGATTGGTGGGTCACCCCTCCACTTT
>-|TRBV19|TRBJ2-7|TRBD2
CASKERGRAWEQYF
TGTGCCAGTAAGGAGCGGGGACGGGCTTGGGAGCAGTACTTC
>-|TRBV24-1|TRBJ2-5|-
CATSDQGSGLETQYF
TGTGCCACCAGTGATCAGGGGAGTGGGTTAGAGACCCAGTACTTC
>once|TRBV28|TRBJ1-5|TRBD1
CASRRGQNRNQPQHF
TGTGCCAGCAGACGGGGACAGAATCGCAATCAGCCCCAGCATTTT
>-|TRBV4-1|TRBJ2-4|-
CASSQMGLAKNIQYF
TGCGCCAGCAGCCAAATGGGGCTAGCCAAAAACATTCAGTACTTC
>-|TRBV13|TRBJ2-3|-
CASSGPPAGTDTQYF
TGTGCCAGCAGCGGACCTCCGGCGGGGACAGATACGCAGTATTTT
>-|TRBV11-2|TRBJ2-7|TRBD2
CASSQPGGRSSYEQYF
TGTGCCAGCAGCCAACCGGGGGGTAGAAGCTCCTACGAGCAGTACTTC
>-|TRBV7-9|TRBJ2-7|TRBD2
CASTLAGGAGSSEQYF
TGTGCCAGCACCCTCGCGGGAGGGGCAGGGTCTAGCGAGCAGTACTTC
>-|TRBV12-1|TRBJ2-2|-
CASSFIAAGGLNTGELFF
TGTGCCAGCAGCTTTATTGCTGCGGGGGGCTTGAACACCGGGGAGCTGTTTTTT
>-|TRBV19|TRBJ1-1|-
CASTGQANTEAFF
TGTGCCAGTACGGGTCAAGCTAACACTGAAGCTTTCTTT
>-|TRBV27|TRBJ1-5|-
CASSIQGLNQPQHF
TGTGCCAGCAGCATACAGGGTCTAAATCAGCCCCAGCATTTT
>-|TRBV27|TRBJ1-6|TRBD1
CASSPGTVSLLYSPLHF
TGTGCCAGCAGTCCCGGGACAGTCAGCCTCCTTTATTCACCCCTCCACTTT
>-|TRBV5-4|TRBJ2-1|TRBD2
CASSLSGGAYNEQFF
TGTGCCAGCAGCCTTAGCGGGGGGGCTTACAATGAGCAGTTCTTC
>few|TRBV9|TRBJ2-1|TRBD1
CASSMRTGGINEQFF
TGTGCCAGCAGCATGCGGACAGGGGGCATAAATGAGCAGTTCTTC
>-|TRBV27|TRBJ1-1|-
CASSLSVVGGTEAFF
TGTGCCAGCAGTTTATCGGTGGTCGGGGGTACTGAAGCTTTCTTT
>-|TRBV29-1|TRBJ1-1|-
CSVGLVQGNTEAFF
TGCAGCGTTGGATTGGTCCAGGGCAACACTGAAGCTTTCTTT
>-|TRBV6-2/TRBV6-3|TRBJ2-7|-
CASSYLDRPSYEQYF
TGTGCCAGCAGTTACTTAGACAGGCCCTCCTACGAGCAGTACTTC
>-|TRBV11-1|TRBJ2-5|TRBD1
CASSSWRDRAETQYF
TGTGCCAGCAGCTCCTGGAGGGACAGGGCGGAGACCCAGTACTTC
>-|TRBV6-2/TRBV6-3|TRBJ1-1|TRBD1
CASSYSRGGADTEAFF
TGTGCCAGCAGTTACTCGAGAGGGGGCGCGGACACTGAAGCTTTCTTT
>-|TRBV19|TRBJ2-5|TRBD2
CASSLRLAGGWGSQYF
TGTGCCAGTAGTCTACGACTAGCGGGAGGCTGGGGGTCCCAGTACTTC
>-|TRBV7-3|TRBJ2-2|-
CASSLGGAPGELFF
TGTGCCAGCAGCTTGGGTGGGGCCCCCGGGGAGCTGTTTTTT
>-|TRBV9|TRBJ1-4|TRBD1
CASSVRSGQLNEKLFF
TGTGCCAGCAGCGTACGTTCGGGACAGCTTAATGAAAAACTGTTTTTT
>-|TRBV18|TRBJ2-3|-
CASSPLSGTDTQYF
TGTGCCAGCTCACCACTCTCAGGCACAGATACGCAGTATTTT
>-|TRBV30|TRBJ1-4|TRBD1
CAGSQGEKLFF
TGTGCCGGATCACAGGGGGAAAAACTGTTTTTT
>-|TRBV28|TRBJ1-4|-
CASSFLSGLDEKLFF
TGTGCCAGCAGTTTCCTGTCAGGGTTAGATGAAAAACTGTTTTTT
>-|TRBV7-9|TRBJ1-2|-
CASSSPQAYGYTF
TGTGCCAGCAGCTCCCCCCAGGCCTATGGCTACACCTTC
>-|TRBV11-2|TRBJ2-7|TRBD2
CASSLDGAAGISYEQYF
TGTGCCAGCAGCTTAGATGGTGCAGCGGGGATCTCCTACGAGCAGTACTTC
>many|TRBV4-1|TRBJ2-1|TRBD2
CASSRSLGGLAGDNEQFF
TGCGCCAGCAGCCGTTCCTTAGGTGGACTAGCGGGGGACAATGAGCAGTTCTTC
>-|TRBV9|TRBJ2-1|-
CASGYGSGGNEQFF
TGTGCCAGCGGGTACGGGAGTGGAGGCAATGAGCAGTTCTTC
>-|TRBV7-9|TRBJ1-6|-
CASSETRSPLHF
TGTGCCAGCAGCGAAACGCGTTCACCCCTCCACTTT
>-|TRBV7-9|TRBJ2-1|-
CASSLAGAHNEQFF
TGTGCCAGCAGCTTAGCGGGGGCTCACAATGAGCAGTTCTTC